The present T cell receptor beta chain was sequenced within a study of OX40 agonist ivuxolimab in advanced cancers. Study at large: Patients treated during dose escalation were battling hepatocellular carcinoma, melanoma, renal cell or head and neck cancer. Three individuals attained partial responses, comprising one hepatocellular carcinoma case and two cutaneous melanoma cases.

The germline V gene has CDR1 MNHEY and CDR2 SMNVEV (reference sequence). The CDR3 length is 13 residues. Trimming removed 5 bases from V and 3 bases from J, with 11 bases in between. Sequencing used immunoSEQ multiplex PCR; TCRdb keeps in-frame clones, though not all of them. The table includes about 8,900 clones, around three quarters detected once. The V and J genes are TRBV27 and TRBJ2-7; D gene unclear. The sequence came from an adult with an advanced solid tumor such as melanoma, head and neck, liver or kidney cancer. The specimen comprised CD4+ or CD8+ T cells sorted from blood, sampled in a trial of the OX40 agonist ivuxolimab. The CDR3 spells CASSPPGFYEQYF. CDR3 nucleotide sequence: TGTGCCAGCAGTCCCCCCGGATTCTACGAGCAGTACTTC.